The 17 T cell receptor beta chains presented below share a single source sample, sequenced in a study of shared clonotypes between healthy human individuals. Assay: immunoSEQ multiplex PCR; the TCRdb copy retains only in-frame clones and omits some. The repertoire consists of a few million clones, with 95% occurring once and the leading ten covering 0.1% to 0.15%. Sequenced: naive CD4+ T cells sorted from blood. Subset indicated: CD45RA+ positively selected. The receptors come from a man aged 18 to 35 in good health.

CDR3 DNA: TGTGCCAGCAGCTTAGCACCGGGGAGTCAAGAAAAACTGTTTTTT. Residues: CASSLAPGSQEKLFF. This rearrangement joins TRBV11-2 to TRBJ1-4; D gene unclear. V shed 1 base and J shed 8 bases, with 14 bases lying between them. Germline assignment: CDR1 SGHAT and CDR2 FQNNGV. The CDR3 has 15 residues.

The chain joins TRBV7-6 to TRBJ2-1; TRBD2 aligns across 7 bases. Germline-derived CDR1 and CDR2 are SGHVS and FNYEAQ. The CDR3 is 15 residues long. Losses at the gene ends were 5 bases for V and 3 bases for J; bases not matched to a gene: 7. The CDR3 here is CASSHPPSGYNEQFF. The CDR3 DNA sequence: TGTGCCAGCAGCCATCCTCCTAGCGGCTACAATGAGCAGTTCTTC. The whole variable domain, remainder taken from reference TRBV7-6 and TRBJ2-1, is GAGVSQSPRYKVTKRGQDVALRCDPISGHVSLYWYRQALGQGPEFLTYFNYEAQQDKSGLPNDRFSAERPEGSISTLTIQRTEQRDSAMYRCASSHPPSGYNEQFFGPGTRLTVL.

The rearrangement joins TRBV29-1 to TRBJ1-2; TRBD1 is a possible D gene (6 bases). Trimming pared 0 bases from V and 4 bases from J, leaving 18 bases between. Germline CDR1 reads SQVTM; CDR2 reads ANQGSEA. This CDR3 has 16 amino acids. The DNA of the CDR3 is TGCAGCGTTGAAGACCCTCAGAGGACAGCCTTCTATGGCTACACCTTC. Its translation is CSVEDPQRTAFYGYTF.

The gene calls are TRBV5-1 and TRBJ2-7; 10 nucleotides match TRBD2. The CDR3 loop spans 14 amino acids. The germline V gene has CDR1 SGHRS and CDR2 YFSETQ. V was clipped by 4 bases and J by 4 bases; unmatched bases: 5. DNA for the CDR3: TGCGCCAGCAGCCCTAGCGGGGGCAGATACGAGCAGTACTTC. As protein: CASSPSGGRYEQYF.

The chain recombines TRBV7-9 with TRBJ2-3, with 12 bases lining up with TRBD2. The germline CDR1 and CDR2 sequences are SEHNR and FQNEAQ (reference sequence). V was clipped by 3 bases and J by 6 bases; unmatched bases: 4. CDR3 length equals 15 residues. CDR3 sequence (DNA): TGTGCCAGCAGCTTTCGACTAGCGGGAGTGGATACGCAGTATTTT. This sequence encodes CASSFRLAGVDTQYF.

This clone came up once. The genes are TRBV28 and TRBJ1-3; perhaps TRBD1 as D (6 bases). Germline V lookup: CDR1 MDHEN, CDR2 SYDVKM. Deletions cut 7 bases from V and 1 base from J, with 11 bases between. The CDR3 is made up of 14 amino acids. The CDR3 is CASTRGGSGNTIYF. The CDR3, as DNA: TGTGCCAGCACCAGGGGAGGGTCTGGAAACACCATATATTTT.

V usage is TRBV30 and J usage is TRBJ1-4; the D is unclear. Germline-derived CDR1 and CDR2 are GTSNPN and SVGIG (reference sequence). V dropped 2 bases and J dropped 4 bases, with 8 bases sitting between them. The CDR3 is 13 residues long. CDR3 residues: CAWSSGFNEKLFF. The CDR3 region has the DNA TGTGCCTGGAGTTCTGGATTTAATGAAAAACTGTTTTTT.

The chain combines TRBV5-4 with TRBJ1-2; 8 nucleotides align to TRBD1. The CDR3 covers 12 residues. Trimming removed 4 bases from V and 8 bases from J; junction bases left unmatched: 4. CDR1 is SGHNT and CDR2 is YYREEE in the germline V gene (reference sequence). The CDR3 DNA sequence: TGTGCCAGCAGCGTAACAGGGGGGGGCTACACCTTC. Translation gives CASSVTGGGYTF.

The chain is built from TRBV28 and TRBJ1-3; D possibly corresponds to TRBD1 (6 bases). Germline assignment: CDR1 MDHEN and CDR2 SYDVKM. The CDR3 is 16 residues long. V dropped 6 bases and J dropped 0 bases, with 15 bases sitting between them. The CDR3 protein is CASRPLTGSSGNTIYF. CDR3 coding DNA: TGTGCCAGCAGACCCCTTACAGGGTCCTCTGGAAACACCATATATTTT.

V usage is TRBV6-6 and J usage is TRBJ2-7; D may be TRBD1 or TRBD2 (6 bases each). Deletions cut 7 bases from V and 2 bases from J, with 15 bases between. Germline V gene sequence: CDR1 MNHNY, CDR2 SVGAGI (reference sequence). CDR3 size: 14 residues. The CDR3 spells CASKPVGGPYEQYF. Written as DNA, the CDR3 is TGTGCCAGCAAACCCGTGGGGGGCCCCTACGAGCAGTACTTC.

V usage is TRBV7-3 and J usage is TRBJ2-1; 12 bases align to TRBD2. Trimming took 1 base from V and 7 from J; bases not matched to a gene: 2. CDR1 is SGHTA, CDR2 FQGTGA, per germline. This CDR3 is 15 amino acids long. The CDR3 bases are TGTGCCAGCAGCTTAAGACTAGCGGGGGTTAATGAGCAGTTCTTC. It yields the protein CASSLRLAGVNEQFF.

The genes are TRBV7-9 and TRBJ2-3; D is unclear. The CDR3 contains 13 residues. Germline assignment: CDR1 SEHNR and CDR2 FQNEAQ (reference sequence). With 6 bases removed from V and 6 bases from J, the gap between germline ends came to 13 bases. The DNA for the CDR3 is TGTGCCAGCAGTCTCACGACCATTGATACGCAGTATTTT. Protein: CASSLTTIDTQYF.

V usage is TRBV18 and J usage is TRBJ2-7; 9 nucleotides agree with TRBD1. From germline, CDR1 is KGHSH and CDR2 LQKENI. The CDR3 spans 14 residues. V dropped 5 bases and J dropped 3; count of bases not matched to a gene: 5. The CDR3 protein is CASSNRDRVYEQYF. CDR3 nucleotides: TGTGCCAGCTCAAACCGGGACAGGGTCTACGAGCAGTACTTC.

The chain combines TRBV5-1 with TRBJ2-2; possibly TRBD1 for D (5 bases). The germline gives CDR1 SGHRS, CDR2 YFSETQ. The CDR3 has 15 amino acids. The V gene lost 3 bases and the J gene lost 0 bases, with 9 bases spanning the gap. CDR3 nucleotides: TGCGCCAGCAGCTCTGACAGATCGAACACCGGGGAGCTGTTTTTT. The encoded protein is CASSSDRSNTGELFF.

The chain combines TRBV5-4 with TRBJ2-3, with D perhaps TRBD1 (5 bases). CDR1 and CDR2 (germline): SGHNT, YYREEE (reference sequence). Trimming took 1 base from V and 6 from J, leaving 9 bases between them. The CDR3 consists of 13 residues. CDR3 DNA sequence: TGTGCCAGCAGCTTGTACACAGGCGATACGCAGTATTTT. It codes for CASSLYTGDTQYF.

CDR3 DNA: TGCGCCAGCAGCTTGGTCTCCGGGCGCGGCACAGATACGCAGTATTTT. It translates to CASSLVSGRGTDTQYF. This chain links TRBV5-1 with TRBJ2-3; D uncertain. This CDR3 region has 16 residues. V lost 0 bases, J lost 1 base, and 12 bases lay in between. The V gene's germline CDR1 is SGHRS and CDR2 YFSETQ.

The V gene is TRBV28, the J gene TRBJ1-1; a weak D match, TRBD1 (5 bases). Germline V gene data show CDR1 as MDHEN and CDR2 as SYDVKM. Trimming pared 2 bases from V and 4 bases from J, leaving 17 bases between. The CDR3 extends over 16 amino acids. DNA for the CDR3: TGTGCCAGCAGTTTAACCCGCGGCGCGGGGGGCACTGAAGCTTTCTTT. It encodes CASSLTRGAGGTEAFF.